This T cell receptor (beta chain) comes out of a study of T-cell memory formation after mild COVID-19. V was cut by 7 bases and J by 4 bases, with 16 bases left in between. The CDR3 has 14 residues. Germline CDR1 and CDR2: MNHEY and SMNVEV (reference sequence). TCRdb re-called the 5' RACE reads with MiXCR, one entry per CDR3 protein. The sample has 65,000 to 90,000 distinct CDR3 sequences, approximately 15% seen once. Study-level points and caveats: Pre-infection memory already had some responding clones, implying cross-reactive memory joined.

About this clonotype: Its matching antigen is unknown.

The V gene is TRBV27, the J gene TRBJ1-1, with D possibly TRBD1 on 6 matching bases. The TCR comes from an adult woman who had mild COVID-19 (a few samples of this study predate the infection). Cell type and time point are not known. Sequenced sample: PBMCs or a T cell subset sorted from them (not recorded which). The CDR3 protein is CASTGGARSTEAFF. The CDR3 DNA follows: TGTGCCAGCACCGGGGGGGCGCGGAGCACTGAAGCTTTCTTT.